This T cell receptor beta chain was found in a study of CD8 T cells in ankylosing spondylitis. This clonotype has just a few counts. Its antigen is not identified. A single record per CDR3 protein comes from TCRdb applying MiXCR to the 5' RACE reads. The sample yields 150,000 to 200,000 distinct CDR3 sequences, roughly 34% seen once. Whole-study results and caveats: Seemingly characteristic of ankylosing spondylitis blood was a TCR beta motif consisting of 7 or 8 highly homologous variants.

This receptor was obtained from a male donor with ankylosing spondylitis. Input material: synovial fluid, either unsorted or a sorted T cell fraction (not recorded which).

CDR3 sequence: CASSGRGVTEAFF. The CDR3 coding sequence is TGTGCCAGCAGTGGTAGAGGGGTCACTGAAGCTTTCTTT. The rearrangement joins TRBV2 to TRBJ1-1, with D perhaps matching TRBD1 (5 bases). V lost 4 bases and J 4 bases, leaving 10 bases between the germline ends. Germline V gene data show CDR1 as SNHLY and CDR2 as FYNNEI. The CDR3 has 13 residues. Complete variable domain (other parts from reference TRBV2 and TRBJ1-1): EPEVTQTPSHQVTQMGQEVILRCVPISNHLYFYWYRQILGQKVEFLVSFYNNEISEKSEIFDDQFSVERPDGSNFTLKIRSTKLEDSAMYFCASSGRGVTEAFFGQGTRLTVV.